Listed here are 8 T cell receptor beta chains from one sample, sequenced in a study of response to subunit inactivated influenza vaccine. TCRdb used MiXCR to reprocess the RT-PCR reads, holding one entry per CDR3 protein. The table shows under 500,000 distinct CDR3 sequences, with about 10% occurring only once. This specimen was PBMCs from blood, taken about 40 days after vaccination. These receptors originate from a man over 45 who received an inactivated influenza vaccine.

This clonotype was seen only once. This chain uses TRBV2 with TRBJ2-1; 8 positions match TRBD1. The trim removed 6 bases at V and 3 bases at J, leaving 4 bases unmatched. This CDR3 has 14 residues. Germline V lookup: CDR1 SNHLY, CDR2 FYNNEI. CDR3 in amino acids: CASRDRDRYNEQFF. The CDR3 nucleotides are TGTGCCAGCAGGGACAGGGATCGCTACAATGAGCAGTTCTTC.

This clonotype has only a few counts. The chain links TRBV12-3 or TRBV12-4 to TRBJ1-5, with 10 bases matching TRBD1. V gave up 6 bases and J gave up 6 bases; unmatched junction bases: 8. CDR3 length equals 15 residues. CDR3: CASRLSGTGAQPQHF. The CDR3 bases are TGTGCCAGCAGGTTAAGCGGGACAGGGGCTCAGCCCCAGCATTTT.

This sequence joins TRBV10-3 and TRBJ2-1; 7 nucleotides line up with TRBD2. The CDR3 has 15 amino acids. With V trimmed by 0 bases and J by 6 bases, 5 bases remained unmatched. CDR1 is ENHRY and CDR2 is SYGVKD in the germline V gene. CDR3 nucleotides: TGTGCCATCAGTGAGTCGGGCGGGAGCACCAATGAGCAGTTCTTC. Its translation: CAISESGGSTNEQFF.

The genes are TRBV27 and TRBJ2-3; D tentatively fits TRBD1 or TRBD2 (5 bases each). This CDR3 contains 17 residues. Trimming removed 8 bases from V and 4 bases from J, with 25 bases in between. Per germline, CDR1 MNHEY and CDR2 SMNVEV (reference sequence). CDR3 sequence reads: CASSPPGTEAAADTQYF. Written as DNA, the CDR3 is TGTGCCAGCTCTCCCCCTGGGACCGAAGCGGCCGCAGATACGCAGTATTTT.

This chain links TRBV24-1 with TRBJ2-2; no definite D call. The CDR3 runs to 15 residues. The V gene lost 4 bases and the J gene lost 2 bases, with 10 bases spanning the gap. Germline CDR1 is KGHDR and CDR2 is SFDVKD. The CDR3 bases are TGTGCCACCAGTGAGGTGGGCGCCAACACCGGGGAGCTGTTTTTT. This sequence encodes CATSEVGANTGELFF.

V is TRBV30 and J is TRBJ2-7; 9 bases agree with TRBD1. V lost 6 bases and J lost 7; bases outside the gene matches: 10. Germline CDR1 reads GTSNPN; CDR2 reads SVGIG (reference sequence). The CDR3 sequence is 13 residues long. The CDR3 coding sequence is TGTGCCTGTTCCACCGGGACAGGGCGAGAGCAGTACTTC. It encodes CACSTGTGREQYF. Full variable domain (remainder filled in from reference TRBV30 and TRBJ2-7): SQTIHQWPATLVQPVGSPLSLECTVEGTSNPNLYWYRQAAGRGLQLLFYSVGIGQISSEVPQNLSASRPQDRQFILSSKKLLLSDSGFYLCACSTGTGREQYFGPGTRLTVT.

This clonotype was detected ten times or more. The chain links TRBV20-1 to TRBJ2-3, with D possibly matching TRBD2 (6 bases). Germline V gene data show CDR1 as DFQATT and CDR2 as SNEGSKA (reference sequence). This CDR3 has 15 amino acids. The V end lost 1 base, the J end lost 3 bases, and 14 bases lay between the germline ends. CDR3 region: CSARVQVAVTDTQYF. CDR3 sequence (DNA): TGCAGTGCTAGAGTACAGGTAGCGGTTACAGATACGCAGTATTTT.

This clonotype was recorded a few times. The chain joins TRBV5-1 to TRBJ2-3; D gene ambiguous. CDR3 length: 16 amino acids. V was cut by 2 bases and J by 8 bases, with 21 bases left in between. Germline loops: CDR1 SGHRS, CDR2 YFSETQ. Written as DNA, the CDR3 is TGCGCCAGCAGCTTCTCGCTCCCGGGCGGCATTGGTACGCAGTATTTT. The encoded protein is CASSFSLPGGIGTQYF.